These 4 T cell receptor beta chains were sequenced from one sample in a study of Tregs in tolerant kidney transplant recipients (dated by TCRdb to the late 2010s). The library was prepared using the immunoSEQ multiplex PCR assay. Not all clones reach the TCRdb copy of this immuneACCESS table, which keeps in-frame sequences only. Checked studies attribute under half of the gap to unresolved V genes and leave the rest unexplained. This sample is represented by approximately 44,000 clones; less than 97% of them were singletons. The top ten clones comprise about 0.36% of the sample. No antigen has been identified for these receptors. The sample comprised Tregs from blood cultured with allogeneic cells. The receptors shown here come from a human donor in good health.

V usage is TRBV29-1 and J usage is TRBJ2-1; 7 bases line up with TRBD2. V was pared by 4 bases and J by 0 bases, with 9 bases of the junction left unmatched. The CDR3 runs 16 residues. Germline V gene sequence: CDR1 SQVTM, CDR2 ANQGSEA. The DNA for the CDR3 is TGCAGCGTTGGTGGACTAGATGCCAGCTCCTACAATGAGCAGTTCTTC. It yields the protein CSVGGLDASSYNEQFF.

This clone occurred once. The rearrangement joins TRBV6-1 to TRBJ2-1, with D perhaps being TRBD1 or TRBD2 (6 bases each). The CDR3 consists of 15 residues. Germline assignment: CDR1 MNHNS and CDR2 SASEGT. The germline V and J ends were trimmed by 6 bases and 5 bases, with 17 bases remaining between them. CDR3 amino acids: CASRLGGRINNEQFF. CDR3 sequence (DNA): TGTGCCAGCAGACTGGGGGGCCGTATTAACAATGAGCAGTTCTTC.

J is TRBJ2-5 and V is TRBV11-3, with 7 nucleotides matching TRBD1. From germline, CDR1 is SGHNT and CDR2 YENEEA. V was pared by 6 bases and J by 3 bases, with 7 bases of the junction left unmatched. This CDR3 region has 14 residues. The CDR3 bases are TGTGCCAGCAGTAAATTCGGGACAGAAGAGACCCAGTACTTC. Amino acids: CASSKFGTEETQYF. Complete variable domain (other parts from reference TRBV11-3 and TRBJ2-5): EAGVVQSPRYKIIEKKQPVAFWCNPISGHNTLYWYLQNLGQGPELLIRYENEEAVDDSQLPKDRFSAERLKGVDSTLKIQPAELGDSAVYLCASSKFGTEETQYFGPGTRLLVL.

V and J are TRBV5-1 and TRBJ1-1; D is ambiguous. The CDR3 runs to 14 residues. Germline V gene sequence: CDR1 SGHRS, CDR2 YFSETQ. The germline V and J ends were trimmed by 0 bases and 1 base, with 7 bases remaining between them. CDR3 loop: CASSLDSENTEAFF. In nucleotides, the CDR3 is TGCGCCAGCAGCTTGGACAGTGAGAACACTGAAGCTTTCTTT.